This T cell receptor (beta chain) is drawn from a study of T cell repertoires in cytomegalovirus infection. Study at large: Public TCR beta signature analysis indicated the presence of both CMV infection and matching HLA type.

In this sample, this clonotype turned up many times. Its specificity is not known. Study conclusions and caveats: Adding up the frequency of public TCR beta families identified people who carried CMV plus the relevant HLA. There were HLA-C-restricted CMV-specific TCR beta clonotypes dominating the ex vivo response.

Germline V gene lookup returns CDR1 SGHTA and CDR2 FQGNSA. The ends were cut back, 3 bases at V and 3 bases at J, with 17 bases in the middle. The CDR3 loop spans 16 amino acids. TCRdb reprocessed the reads via MiXCR and lists one record per CDR3 protein. This sample has fewer than 300,000 distinct CDR3 sequences, with roughly 24% found just once. J is TRBJ2-5 and V is TRBV7-2; the D is unclear. This TCR came from a human donor in good health (CMV status not recorded). Some clones in this sample may be carry-over from other donors' samples. Sequences were obtained from PBMCs. In nucleotides, the CDR3 is TGTGCCAGCAGCTTCGGTTTTATGAGCAGAGAAGAGACCCAGTACTTC. Translation: CASSFGFMSREETQYF.